The clone carrying this TCR beta chain occurred many times. TCRdb passed the RT-PCR reads through MiXCR, listing each CDR3 protein once. The table has 200,000 to 250,000 distinct CDR3 sequences, around an eighth seen once. The germline V and J ends were trimmed by 0 bases and 1 base, with 12 bases remaining between them. The CDR3 sequence is 16 residues long. CDR1 is SGDLS and CDR2 is YYNGEE in the germline V gene. This record comes from a study of patients and donors after allogeneic stem cell transplantation. The TCR sequence derives from a human donor who was either an allogeneic HSCT recipient or a stem cell or donor lymphocyte infusion donor (not recorded which). It is not recorded whose cells these are; they may come from a transplant donor. This rearrangement joins TRBV9 to TRBJ2-3; D remains unclear. Sequencing was performed on blood, either unsorted or a sorted T cell fraction (not recorded which). CDR3 sequence (DNA): TGTGCCAGCAGCGTAGGGGGTACCGCCGGCACAGATACGCAGTATTTT. This gives the protein CASSVGGTAGTDTQYF.